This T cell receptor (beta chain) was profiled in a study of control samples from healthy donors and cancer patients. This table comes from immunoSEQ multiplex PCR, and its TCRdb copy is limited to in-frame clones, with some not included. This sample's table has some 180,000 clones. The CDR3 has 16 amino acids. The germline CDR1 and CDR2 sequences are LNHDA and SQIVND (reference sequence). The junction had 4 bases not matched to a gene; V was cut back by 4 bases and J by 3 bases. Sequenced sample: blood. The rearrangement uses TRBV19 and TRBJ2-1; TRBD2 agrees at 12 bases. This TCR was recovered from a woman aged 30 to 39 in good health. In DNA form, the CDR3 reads TGTGCCAGTAGTACCGCACTAGCGGGGGGCTACAATGAGCAGTTCTTC. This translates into CASSTALAGGYNEQFF. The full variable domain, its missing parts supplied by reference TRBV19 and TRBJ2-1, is DGGITQSPKYLFRKEGQNVTLSCEQNLNHDAMYWYRQDPGQGLRLIYYSQIVNDFQKGDIAEGYSVSREKKESFPLTVTSAQKNPTAFYLCASSTALAGGYNEQFFGPGTRLTVL.